These 4 T cell receptor beta chains were all obtained from the same sample, sequenced in a study of blood T cell repertoires in COVID-19. Only in-frame clones appear in the TCRdb table, and some are missing; sequencing was by immunoSEQ multiplex PCR. The top ten hold less than 20% of the sample, which has approximately 160,000 clones, roughly four fifths seen once. The sequenced sample was peripheral blood. These receptors all come from a woman of 80 years or more with acute or convalescent COVID-19.

The CDR3 nucleotides read TGTGCCAGCAGCAAAGTTGCTTATAGCTCCTACAATGAGCAGTTCTTC. Translating gives CASSKVAYSSYNEQFF. The chain combines TRBV21-1 with TRBJ2-1; the D call TRBD2 from the table was never checked on the DNA. TRBV21-1 is termed a pseudogene. This CDR3 spans 16 amino acids.

V usage is TRBV28 and J usage is TRBJ2-5; D possibly corresponds to TRBD2 (6 bases). Germline CDR1 MDHEN, CDR2 SYDVKM. V lost 3 bases to trimming and J lost 4 bases, with 9 bases between them. This CDR3 contains 13 residues. The CDR3 sequence: CASSLGGLETQYF. The CDR3 DNA follows: TGTGCCAGCAGTTTGGGGGGACTAGAGACCCAGTACTTC.

The genes are TRBV5-1 and TRBJ2-7, with TRBD2 as a possible D gene (5 bases). CDR3 length: 15 amino acids. The germline V gene encodes CDR1 SGHRS and CDR2 YFSETQ. V was clipped by 0 bases and J by 3 bases, with 13 bases between them. DNA for the CDR3: TGCGCCAGCAGCTTGGGTGGAGGCGGTGACTACGAGCAGTACTTC. Its translation: CASSLGGGGDYEQYF.

CDR3 DNA: TGTGCCAGCAGCTTGGGAGTGTGGTACGAGCAGTACTTC. Its protein product is CASSLGVWYEQYF. This chain connects TRBV5-5 to TRBJ2-7, with no clear D. The CDR3 is 13 amino acids. Germline CDR1 reads SGHKS; CDR2 reads YYEKEE (reference sequence). V was pared by 0 bases and J by 4 bases, with 8 bases between.